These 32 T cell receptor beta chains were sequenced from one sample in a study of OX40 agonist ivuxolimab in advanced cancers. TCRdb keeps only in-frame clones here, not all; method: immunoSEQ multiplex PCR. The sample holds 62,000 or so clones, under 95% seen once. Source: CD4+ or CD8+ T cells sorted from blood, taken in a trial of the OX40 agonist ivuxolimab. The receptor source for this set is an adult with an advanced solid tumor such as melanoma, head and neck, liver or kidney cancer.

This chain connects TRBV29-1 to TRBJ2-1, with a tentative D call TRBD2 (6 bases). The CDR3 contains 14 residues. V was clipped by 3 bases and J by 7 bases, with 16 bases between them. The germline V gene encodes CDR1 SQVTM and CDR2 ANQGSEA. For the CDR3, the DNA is TGCAGCGTTGACCCAGGGACGGCGGGGAATGAGCAGTTCTTC. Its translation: CSVDPGTAGNEQFF.

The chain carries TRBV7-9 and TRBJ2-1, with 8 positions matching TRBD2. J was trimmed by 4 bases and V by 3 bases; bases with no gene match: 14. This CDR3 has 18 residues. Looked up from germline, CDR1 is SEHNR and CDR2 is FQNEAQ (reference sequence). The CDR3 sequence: CASSFRARAGVGYNEQFF. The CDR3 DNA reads TGTGCCAGCAGCTTCCGCGCCAGAGCGGGAGTGGGATACAATGAGCAGTTCTTC.

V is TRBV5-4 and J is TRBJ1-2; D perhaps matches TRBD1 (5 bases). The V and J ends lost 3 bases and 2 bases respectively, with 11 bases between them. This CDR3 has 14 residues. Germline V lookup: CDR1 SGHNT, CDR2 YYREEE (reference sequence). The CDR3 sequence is CASSSPRGNYGYTF. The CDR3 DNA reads TGTGCCAGCAGCTCCCCGCGGGGGAACTATGGCTACACCTTC.

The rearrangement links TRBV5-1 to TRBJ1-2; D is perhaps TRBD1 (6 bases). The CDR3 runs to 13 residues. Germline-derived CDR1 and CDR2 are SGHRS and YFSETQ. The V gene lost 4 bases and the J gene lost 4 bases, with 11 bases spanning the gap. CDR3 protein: CASSLGQPYGYTF. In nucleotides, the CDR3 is TGCGCCAGCAGCCTAGGACAGCCCTATGGCTACACCTTC.

The CDR3 sequence: CASTFAGGRYEQYF. The CDR3 coding sequence is TGTGCCAGCACCTTCGCGGGAGGGAGGTACGAGCAGTACTTC. The J gene is TRBJ2-5, the V gene TRBV28; TRBD2 matches 9 bases. The J call may be faulty, since TRBJ2-7 better matches the DNA end. CDR1 MDHEN and CDR2 SYDVKM come from the germline V gene. This CDR3 region has 14 residues.

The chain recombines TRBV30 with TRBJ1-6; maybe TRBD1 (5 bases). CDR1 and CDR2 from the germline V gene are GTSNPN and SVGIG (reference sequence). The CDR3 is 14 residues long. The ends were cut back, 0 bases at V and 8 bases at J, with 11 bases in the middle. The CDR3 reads CAWSVSGRDSPLHF. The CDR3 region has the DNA TGTGCCTGGAGTGTTTCAGGGCGGGATTCACCCCTCCACTTT.

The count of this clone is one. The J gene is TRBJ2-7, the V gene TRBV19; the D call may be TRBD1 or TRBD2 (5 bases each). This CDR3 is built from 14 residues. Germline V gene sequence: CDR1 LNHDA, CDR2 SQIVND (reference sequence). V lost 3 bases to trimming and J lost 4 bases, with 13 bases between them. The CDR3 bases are TGTGCCAGTAGTATTGGGTTTGGGGGATACGAGCAGTACTTC. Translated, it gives CASSIGFGGYEQYF.

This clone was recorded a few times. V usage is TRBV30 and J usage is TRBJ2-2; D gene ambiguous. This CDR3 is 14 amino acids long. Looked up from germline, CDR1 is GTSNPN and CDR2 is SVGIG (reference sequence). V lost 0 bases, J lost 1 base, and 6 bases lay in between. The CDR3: CAWSVIVNTGELFF. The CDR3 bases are TGTGCCTGGAGTGTTATTGTGAACACCGGGGAGCTGTTTTTT.

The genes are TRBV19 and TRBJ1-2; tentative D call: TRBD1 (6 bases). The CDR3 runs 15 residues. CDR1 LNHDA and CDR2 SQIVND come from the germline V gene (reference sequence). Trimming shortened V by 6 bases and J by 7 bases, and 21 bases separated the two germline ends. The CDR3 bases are TGTGCCAGTAGAACCACCCCCGGGACACAAGCTGGCTACACCTTC. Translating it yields CASRTTPGTQAGYTF. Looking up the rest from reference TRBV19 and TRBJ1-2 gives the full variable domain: DGGITQSPKYLFRKEGQNVTLSCEQNLNHDAMYWYRQDPGQGLRLIYYSQIVNDFQKGDIAEGYSVSREKKESFPLTVTSAQKNPTAFYLCASRTTPGTQAGYTFGSGTRLTVV.

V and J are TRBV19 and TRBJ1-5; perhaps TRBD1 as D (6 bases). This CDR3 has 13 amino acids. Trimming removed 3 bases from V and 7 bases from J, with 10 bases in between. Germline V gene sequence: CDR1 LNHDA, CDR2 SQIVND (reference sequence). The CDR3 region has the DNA TGTGCCAGTAGTATCGGGGGGGCACAGCCCCAGCATTTT. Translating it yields CASSIGGAQPQHF.

The CDR3 spells CASSGGWENTEAFF. CDR3 nucleotide sequence: TGCGCCTCAAGTGGGGGGTGGGAGAACACTGAAGCTTTCTTT. This chain links TRBV5-1 with TRBJ1-1; a weak D match, TRBD1 (5 bases). The CDR3 spans 14 residues. V lost 10 bases and J 1 base, leaving 17 bases between the germline ends. CDR1 is SGHRS, CDR2 YFSETQ, per germline.

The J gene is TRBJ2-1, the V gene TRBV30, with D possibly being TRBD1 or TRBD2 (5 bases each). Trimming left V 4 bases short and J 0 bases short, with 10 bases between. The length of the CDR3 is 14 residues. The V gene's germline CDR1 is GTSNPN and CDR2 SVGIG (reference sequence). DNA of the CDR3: TGTGCCTGGAATAAGGGGAGCTCCTACAATGAGCAGTTCTTC. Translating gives CAWNKGSSYNEQFF.

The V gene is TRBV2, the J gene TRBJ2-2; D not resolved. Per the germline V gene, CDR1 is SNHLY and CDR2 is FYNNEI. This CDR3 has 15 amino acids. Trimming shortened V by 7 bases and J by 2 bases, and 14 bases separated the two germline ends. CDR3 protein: CASKTFGPNTGELFF. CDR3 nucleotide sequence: TGTGCCAGCAAGACTTTCGGGCCTAACACCGGGGAGCTGTTTTTT.

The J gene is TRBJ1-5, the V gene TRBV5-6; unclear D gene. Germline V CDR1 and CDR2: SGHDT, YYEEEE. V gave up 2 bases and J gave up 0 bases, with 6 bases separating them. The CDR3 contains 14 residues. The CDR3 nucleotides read TGTGCCAGCAGCTTTCGGTATAGCAATCAGCCCCAGCATTTT. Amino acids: CASSFRYSNQPQHF.

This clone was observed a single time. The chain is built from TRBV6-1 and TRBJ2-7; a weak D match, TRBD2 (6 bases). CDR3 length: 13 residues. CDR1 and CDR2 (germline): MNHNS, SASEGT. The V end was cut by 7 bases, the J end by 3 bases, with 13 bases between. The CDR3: CASIRGNGYEQYF. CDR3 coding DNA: TGTGCCAGCATTCGCGGGAACGGCTACGAGCAGTACTTC.

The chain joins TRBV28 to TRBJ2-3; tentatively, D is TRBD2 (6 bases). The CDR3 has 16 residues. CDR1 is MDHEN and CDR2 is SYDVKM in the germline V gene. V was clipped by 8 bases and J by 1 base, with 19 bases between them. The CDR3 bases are TGTGCCAGCCCCCCCTCCGGGGAGGCGGGCACAGATACGCAGTATTTT. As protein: CASPPSGEAGTDTQYF.

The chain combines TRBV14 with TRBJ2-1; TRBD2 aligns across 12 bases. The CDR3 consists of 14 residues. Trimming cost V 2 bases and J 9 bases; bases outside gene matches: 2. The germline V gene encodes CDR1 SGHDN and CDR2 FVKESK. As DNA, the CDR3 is TGTGCCAGCAGCCAAAGACTAGCGGGAGTTGAGCAGTTCTTC. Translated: CASSQRLAGVEQFF.

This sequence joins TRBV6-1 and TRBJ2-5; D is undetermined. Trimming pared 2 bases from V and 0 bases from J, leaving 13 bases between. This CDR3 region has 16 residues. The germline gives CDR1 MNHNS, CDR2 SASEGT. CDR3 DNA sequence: TGTGCCAGCAGTGAAATTGGGATGGGGTACCAAGAGACCCAGTACTTC. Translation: CASSEIGMGYQETQYF.

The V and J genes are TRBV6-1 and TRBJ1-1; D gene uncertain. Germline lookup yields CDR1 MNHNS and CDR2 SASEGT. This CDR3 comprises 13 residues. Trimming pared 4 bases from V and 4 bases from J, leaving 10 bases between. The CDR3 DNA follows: TGTGCCAGCAGTGGTCAGACGCCCACTGAAGCTTTCTTT. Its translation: CASSGQTPTEAFF.

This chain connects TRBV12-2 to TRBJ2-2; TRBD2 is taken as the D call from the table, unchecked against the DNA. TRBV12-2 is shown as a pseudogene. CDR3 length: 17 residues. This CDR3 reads CASRSPEDGANTGELFF. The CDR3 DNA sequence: TGTGCAAGTCGCTCCCCCGAGGATGGTGCGAACACCGGGGAGCTGTTTTTT.

CDR3: CATSRVRGTSGSDEQFF. CDR3 DNA: TGTGCCACCAGCAGAGTAAGGGGGACTAGCGGGTCGGATGAGCAGTTCTTC. The V and J genes are TRBV15 and TRBJ2-1, with 12 nucleotides matching TRBD2. V dropped 1 base and J dropped 8; count of bases not matched to a gene: 9. The CDR3 is 17 amino acids. CDR1 and CDR2 from the germline V gene are LNHNV and YYDKDF (reference sequence).

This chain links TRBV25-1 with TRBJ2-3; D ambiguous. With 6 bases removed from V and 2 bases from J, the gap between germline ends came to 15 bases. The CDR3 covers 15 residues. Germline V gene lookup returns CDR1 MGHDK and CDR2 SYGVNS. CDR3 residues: CASRDDRRFTDTQYF. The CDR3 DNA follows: TGTGCCAGCAGGGACGATAGGAGATTCACAGATACGCAGTATTTT.

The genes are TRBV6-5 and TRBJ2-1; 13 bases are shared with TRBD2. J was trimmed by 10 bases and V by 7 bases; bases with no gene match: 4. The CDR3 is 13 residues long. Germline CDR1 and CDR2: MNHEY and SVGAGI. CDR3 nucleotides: TGTGCCAGCACCAGACTAGCGGGAGGAGAGCAGTTCTTC. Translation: CASTRLAGGEQFF.

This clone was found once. The CDR3 DNA sequence: TGTGCCAGCAGCGATAAGGGGCCTTCCTACGAGCAGTACTTC. Its translation is CASSDKGPSYEQYF. The chain uses TRBV11-2 and TRBJ2-7; tentative D call: TRBD1 (5 bases). V was shortened by 5 bases and J by 1 base, with 12 bases between the two germline ends. This CDR3 spans 14 amino acids. Germline CDR1 and CDR2: SGHAT and FQNNGV.

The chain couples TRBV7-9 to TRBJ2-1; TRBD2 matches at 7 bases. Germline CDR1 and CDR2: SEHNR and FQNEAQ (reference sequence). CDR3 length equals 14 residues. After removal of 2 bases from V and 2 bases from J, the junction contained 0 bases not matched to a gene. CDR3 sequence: CASSLSGAYNEQFF. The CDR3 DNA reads TGTGCCAGCAGCTTAAGCGGGGCCTACAATGAGCAGTTCTTC.

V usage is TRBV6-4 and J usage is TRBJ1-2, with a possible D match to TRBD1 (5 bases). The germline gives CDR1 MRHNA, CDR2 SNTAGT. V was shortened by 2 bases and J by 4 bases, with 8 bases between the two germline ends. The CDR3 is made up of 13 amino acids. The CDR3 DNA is TGTGCCAGCAGTGACGGGGGGATCTATGGCTACACCTTC. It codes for CASSDGGIYGYTF.

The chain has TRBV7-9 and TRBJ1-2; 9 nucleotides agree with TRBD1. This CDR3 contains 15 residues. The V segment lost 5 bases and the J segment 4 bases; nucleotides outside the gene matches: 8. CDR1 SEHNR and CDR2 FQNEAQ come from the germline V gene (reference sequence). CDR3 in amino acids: CASSTGQGSVYGYTF. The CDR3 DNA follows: TGTGCCAGCAGCACGGGACAGGGATCGGTCTATGGCTACACCTTC.

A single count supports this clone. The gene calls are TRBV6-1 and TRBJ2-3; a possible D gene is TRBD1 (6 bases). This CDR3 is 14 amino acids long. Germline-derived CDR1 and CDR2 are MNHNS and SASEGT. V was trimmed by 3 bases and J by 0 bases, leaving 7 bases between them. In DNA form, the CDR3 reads TGTGCCAGCAGTGATAGGGGGAGCACAGATACGCAGTATTTT. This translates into CASSDRGSTDTQYF.

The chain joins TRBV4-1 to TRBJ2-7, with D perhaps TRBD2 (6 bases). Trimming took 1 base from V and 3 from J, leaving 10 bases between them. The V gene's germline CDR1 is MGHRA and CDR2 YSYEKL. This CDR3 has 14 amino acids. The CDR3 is CASSQAGTVYEQYF. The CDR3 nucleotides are TGCGCCAGCAGCCAAGCCGGGACTGTCTACGAGCAGTACTTC.

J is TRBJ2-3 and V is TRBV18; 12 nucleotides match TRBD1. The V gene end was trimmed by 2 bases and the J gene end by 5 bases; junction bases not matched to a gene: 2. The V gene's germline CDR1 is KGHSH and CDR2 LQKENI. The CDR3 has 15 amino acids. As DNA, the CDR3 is TGTGCCAGCTCACCAGGGACAGGGGGCGTAGATACGCAGTATTTT. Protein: CASSPGTGGVDTQYF.

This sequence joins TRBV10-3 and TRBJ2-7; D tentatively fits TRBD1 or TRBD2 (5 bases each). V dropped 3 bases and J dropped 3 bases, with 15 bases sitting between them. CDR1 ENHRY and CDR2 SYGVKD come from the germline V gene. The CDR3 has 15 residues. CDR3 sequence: CAISDVGTKDYEQYF. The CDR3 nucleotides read TGTGCCATCAGTGATGTAGGGACGAAAGACTACGAGCAGTACTTC.

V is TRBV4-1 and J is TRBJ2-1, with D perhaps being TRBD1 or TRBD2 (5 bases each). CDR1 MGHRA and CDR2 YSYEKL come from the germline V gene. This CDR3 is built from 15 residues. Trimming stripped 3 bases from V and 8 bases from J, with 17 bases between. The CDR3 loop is CASSQSADKGYEQFF. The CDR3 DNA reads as TGCGCCAGCAGCCAGTCAGCGGACAAGGGCTATGAGCAGTTCTTC.